This T cell receptor (beta chain) was obtained from a study of blood T cell repertoires in COVID-19. Looking at the study overall: T cells, B-cell-depleted T cells, or PBMCs provided the cDNA or gDNA that served as material.

Original handling: Amplifying reference gene primers gave estimates of nucleated cell counts. Data came from immunoSEQ multiplex PCR; TCRdb stores just in-frame clones and leaves some out. V, J and clone size were drawn from that table, and D and trimming were deduced from the DNA. The sample contains roughly 80,000 clones, less than 90% of which appear only once. The clonotype was recovered from a human donor in a cohort sampled during active COVID-19. What was sequenced was peripheral blood.

The CDR3 reads CASREQTGYSPLHF. The CDR3 bases are TGTGCCAGCAGAGAACAAACAGGGTATTCACCCCTCCACTTT. J is TRBJ1-6 and V is TRBV2; TRBD1 is a possible D gene (6 bases). Germline assignment: CDR1 SNHLY and CDR2 FYNNEI. V was pared by 6 bases and J by 8 bases, with 14 bases between. This CDR3 comprises 14 residues. Based on the CDR3 plus reference TRBV2 and TRBJ1-6, the full variable domain is EPEVTQTPSHQVTQMGQEVILRCVPISNHLYFYWYRQILGQKVEFLVSFYNNEISEKSEIFDDQFSVERPDGSNFTLKIRSTKLEDSAMYFCASREQTGYSPLHFGNGTRLTVT.